This is a list of T cell receptor beta chains from one sample in a study of OX40 agonist ivuxolimab in advanced cancers. Sequencing was performed with immunoSEQ multiplex PCR; in TCRdb, only in-frame clones are kept and a portion is missing. The sample lists 87,000 or so clones, 87% occurring once. Source: CD4+ or CD8+ T cells sorted from blood, taken in a trial of the OX40 agonist ivuxolimab. The receptors originated from an adult with an advanced solid tumor such as melanoma, head and neck, liver or kidney cancer. CDR3s include the opening cysteine and the closing phenylalanine or tryptophan. The D gene is left open where the match is weak. Some rows have no size entry. The others give once, few or many, or a class for an expanded clone.

v_call,d_call,clone_size,j_call,cdr3_nt,cdr3_aa
TRBV7-3,TRBD1,few,TRBJ1-2,TGTGCCAGCAGCTTAACCCCGATTACCCCGGGACAGGGCATCCATGGCTACACCTTC,CASSLTPITPGQGIHGYTF
TRBV19,NA,NA,TRBJ1-1,TGTGCCACCAAGAGGCAGATAAACACTGAAGCTTTCTTT,CATKRQINTEAFF
TRBV27,TRBD2,NA,TRBJ2-7,TGTGCCAGCGATCAGCGGGAAACATCCTACGAGCAGTACTTC,CASDQRETSYEQYF
TRBV18,TRBD1,NA,TRBJ1-4,TGTGCCAGCTCAGCCGCCGGGACAGGGTCTGAAAAACTGTTTTTT,CASSAAGTGSEKLFF
TRBV5-1,TRBD1,NA,TRBJ2-4,TGCGCCAGCAGCTTGGACCGGGACAGTAAAAACATTCAGTACTTC,CASSLDRDSKNIQYF
TRBV19,TRBD1,NA,TRBJ2-7,TGTGCCAGTAGTTTATCGTGGACAGGGGACTACGAGCAGTACTTC,CASSLSWTGDYEQYF
TRBV7-9,TRBD1,NA,TRBJ2-5,TGTGCCAGCAGCCAACGGGACAGGGGGGAGGAGACCCAGTACTTC,CASSQRDRGEETQYF
TRBV6-5,NA,NA,TRBJ1-1,TGTGCCAGCAGTTACTCGAGGCACCGAGGCACTGAAGCTTTCTTT,CASSYSRHRGTEAFF
TRBV9,TRBD2,NA,TRBJ2-7,TGTGCCAGCAGCCGGGGGGGGCTAGCGGGAGACGAGCAGTACTTC,CASSRGGLAGDEQYF
TRBV4-1,NA,NA,TRBJ1-2,TGCGCCAGCAGCCAAGACCCGGGAACGGGCTATGGCTACACCTTC,CASSQDPGTGYGYTF
TRBV5-4,TRBD2,NA,TRBJ2-7,TGTGCCAGCAGCTCCAAGCGGGAGGGAATCTACGAGCAGTACTTC,CASSSKREGIYEQYF
TRBV11-3,TRBD2,once,TRBJ2-7,TGTGCCAGCAGCCCAAGACTAGCGGGAGGGAGGTACGAGCAGTACTTC,CASSPRLAGGRYEQYF
TRBV29-1,TRBD2,NA,TRBJ2-2,TGCAGCGTTGTCAATTCGCGAGCGGGGGGCCGCACCGGGGAGCTGTTTTTT,CSVVNSRAGGRTGELFF
TRBV5-4,TRBD2,NA,TRBJ2-3,TGTGCCAGCAGCTTTCCCCCTAGCGGGGTCTCTAGCACAGATACGCAGTATTTT,CASSFPPSGVSSTDTQYF
TRBV7-9,NA,NA,TRBJ2-7,TGTGCCAGCAGCAGGGGGGGACAGGCCGAGCAGTACTTC,CASSRGGQAEQYF
TRBV4-2,NA,NA,TRBJ1-5,TGTGCCAGCAGCCAAGAAGGAAGTTATAGCAATCAGCCCCAGCATTTT,CASSQEGSYSNQPQHF
TRBV7-9,NA,NA,TRBJ2-1,TGTGCCAGCAGCTTGTTCCCTCGGTACTCCTACAATGAGCAGTTCTTC,CASSLFPRYSYNEQFF
TRBV4-3,TRBD2,NA,TRBJ2-5,TGCGCCAGCAGCCGGGGAGCGGGAATCCAAGAGACCCAGTACTTC,CASSRGAGIQETQYF
TRBV6-5,NA,NA,TRBJ1-1,TGTGCCACCGCCGGGGCAGCCGAAGCTTTCTTT,CATAGAAEAFF
TRBV29-1,TRBD1,NA,TRBJ1-2,TGCAGCGTGAGACAGGGGCCCGGCTACACCTTC,CSVRQGPGYTF
TRBV7-6,TRBD1,NA,TRBJ1-2,TGTGCCAGCAGCTTATACAGGGGAGATGGCTACACCTTC,CASSLYRGDGYTF
TRBV18,TRBD1,NA,TRBJ2-2,TGTGCCAGCTCACCAACCCCGGGACAGAGAACGAACACCGGGGAGCTGTTTTTT,CASSPTPGQRTNTGELFF
TRBV19,NA,NA,TRBJ1-1,TGTGCCAGTAGTATCCGCCAGAACACTGAAGCTTTCTTT,CASSIRQNTEAFF
TRBV29-1,NA,NA,TRBJ1-4,TGCAGCGTTGTGGGGGGCACTAATGAAAAACTGTTTTTT,CSVVGGTNEKLFF
TRBV7-3,NA,NA,TRBJ1-2,TGTGCCAGCAGCTTCAGGCAGAACTATGGCTACACCTTC,CASSFRQNYGYTF
TRBV6-1,TRBD2,once,TRBJ2-7,TGTGCCAGCCACGGACTAGCGGGACCCTCCGAGCAGTACTTC,CASHGLAGPSEQYF
TRBV7-2,NA,NA,TRBJ1-1,TGTGCCAGCAGTTATACAGGGAGGGTCACTGAAGCTTTCTTT,CASSYTGRVTEAFF
TRBV27,NA,NA,TRBJ1-3,TGTGCCAGCAGTTTATTTGGGACAACTGGAAACACCATATATTTT,CASSLFGTTGNTIYF
TRBV18,TRBD2,NA,TRBJ2-3,TGTGCCAGCTCACCGCTAAGGGGACTAGCGGGGCCGGCTACGCAGTATTTT,CASSPLRGLAGPATQYF
TRBV15,NA,NA,TRBJ1-5,TGTGCCACCAGCAGAGATAGGTCAGGGGCCGCAGGTCAGCCCCAGCATTTT,CATSRDRSGAAGQPQHF
TRBV2,NA,once,TRBJ2-5,TGTGCCAGCAGTGGAGAACTCGGTTGGCTAGGTGGGGAGACCCAGTACTTC,CASSGELGWLGGETQYF
TRBV9,NA,NA,TRBJ2-7,TGTGCCAGCAGCGCCGACCCGGGACTCCGGGACGAGCAGTACTTC,CASSADPGLRDEQYF
TRBV28,TRBD1,NA,TRBJ2-3,TGTGCCACCAGACAGGGGGCGGCAGATACGCAGTATTTT,CATRQGAADTQYF
TRBV5-1,TRBD1,NA,TRBJ1-1,TGCGCCAGCAGCCCGACGACAGGGGGCGGCACTGAAGCTTTCTTT,CASSPTTGGGTEAFF
TRBV18,TRBD1,NA,TRBJ2-1,TGTGCCAGCTCACCGGACAGGGACAATGAGCAGTTCTTC,CASSPDRDNEQFF
TRBV18,NA,NA,TRBJ2-2,TGTGCCAGCTCACCGTCGGGGACCGGGGAGCTGTTTTTT,CASSPSGTGELFF
TRBV6-5,TRBD1,NA,TRBJ2-7,TGTGCCAGCAGTCCAGGGGGCCCCTACGAGCAGTACTTC,CASSPGGPYEQYF
TRBV30,NA,NA,TRBJ2-7,TGTGCCTGGAGGCCAGGGGCCTACGAGCAGTACTTC,CAWRPGAYEQYF
TRBV7-3,TRBD1,once,TRBJ2-5,TGTGCCAGCAGCCCAGGGGGCGGGATTCAAGAGACCCAGTACTTC,CASSPGGGIQETQYF
TRBV19,NA,NA,TRBJ1-5,TGTGCCAGTAGTATAGATCAAGGTTCCTCTTTCCAGCATTTT,CASSIDQGSSFQHF
TRBV2,NA,NA,TRBJ1-5,TGTGCCAGCACGGAGGATGTGGCCTCTGGGCCCCAGCATTTT,CASTEDVASGPQHF
TRBV9,TRBD1,NA,TRBJ1-4,TGTGCCAGCAGCCCGGACAGGGGGCTTACTAATGAAAAACTGTTTTTT,CASSPDRGLTNEKLFF
TRBV19,NA,NA,TRBJ2-6,TGTGCCAGTAGTGCGGACTCTTACCATGGGGCCAACGTCCTGACTTTC,CASSADSYHGANVLTF
TRBV2,TRBD1,NA,TRBJ2-2,TGTGCCAGCATGGGCAGGGGGCCGAACACCGGGGAGCTGTTTTTT,CASMGRGPNTGELFF
TRBV30,TRBD1,NA,TRBJ1-4,TGTGCCCGAAAACGACAGGGAGATGAAAAACTGTTTTTT,CARKRQGDEKLFF
TRBV5-1,TRBD2,NA,TRBJ2-7,TGCGCCAGCAGTAGCGGGGGCTCCTACGAGCAGTACTTC,CASSSGGSYEQYF
TRBV5-4,NA,NA,TRBJ2-4,TGTGCCAGCAGCTACAACACAGGGAGGGACATTCAGTACTTC,CASSYNTGRDIQYF
TRBV7-9,NA,NA,TRBJ2-1,TGTGCCAGCAGCCCCCGAGGGAGCAATGAGCAGTTCTTC,CASSPRGSNEQFF
TRBV6-1,TRBD1,NA,TRBJ2-5,TGTGCCAGCAGAACGACAGGGGCTGGGGAGACCCAGTACTTC,CASRTTGAGETQYF
TRBV7-2,TRBD1,NA,TRBJ1-3,TGTGCCAGCAGCCCGCAGGGGGCGGCTGGAAACACCATATATTTT,CASSPQGAAGNTIYF
TRBV29-1,NA,NA,TRBJ2-3,TGCAGCGTTGTGTGGACAGCCGGGGCAGATACGCAGTATTTT,CSVVWTAGADTQYF
TRBV6-5,TRBD1,once,TRBJ1-1,TGTGCCAGCACCGGACAGGGAGGCACTGAAGCTTTCTTT,CASTGQGGTEAFF
TRBV25-1,TRBD2,NA,TRBJ2-1,TGTGCCAGCAGCTCTAGCGGGGGGTACAATGAGCAGTTCTTC,CASSSSGGYNEQFF
TRBV7-2,NA,NA,TRBJ1-2,TGTGCCAGCAGCTTGGACAGCAACTATGGCTACACCTTC,CASSLDSNYGYTF
TRBV5-4,NA,NA,TRBJ1-1,TGTGCCAGCAGCTTGGGTATCAGGGAAGCTTTCTTT,CASSLGIREAFF
TRBV7-9,TRBD2,NA,TRBJ2-1,TGTGCCAGCAGCTTAGTAGTAGCGGGACCCAATGAGCAGTTCTTC,CASSLVVAGPNEQFF
TRBV6-5,NA,NA,TRBJ2-2,TGTGCCGGAACCCGGGGTTCGAACACCGGGGAGCTGTTTTTT,CAGTRGSNTGELFF
TRBV6-6,NA,NA,TRBJ1-5,TGTGCCAGCAGTTACCGTCTGGGGAGCGATCAGCCCCAGCATTTT,CASSYRLGSDQPQHF
TRBV2,TRBD2,NA,TRBJ2-2,TGTGCCAGCAGGGGGACTAGCGGGAGTACCGGGGAGCTGTTTTTT,CASRGTSGSTGELFF